One sample yielded the 20 T cell receptor beta chains listed below, sequenced in a study of blood T cell repertoires in COVID-19. Data came from immunoSEQ multiplex PCR; TCRdb stores just in-frame clones and leaves some out. Of 140,000 to 150,000 clones listed, about 82% are singletons. Sequenced sample: peripheral blood. These receptors were collected from a woman aged 40 to 50 with active or convalescent COVID-19.

V usage is TRBV5-5 and J usage is TRBJ1-3; D gene uncertain. V was trimmed by 0 bases and J by 0 bases, leaving 7 bases between them. CDR1 is SGHKS and CDR2 is YYEKEE in the germline V gene (reference sequence). The CDR3 is 15 residues long. The CDR3 region is CASSLGPDSGNTIYF. The CDR3 DNA reads TGTGCCAGCAGCTTGGGTCCAGACTCTGGAAACACCATATATTTT.

The J gene is TRBJ1-5, the V gene TRBV6-6; D is perhaps TRBD1 (6 bases). Germline V gene data show CDR1 as MNHNY and CDR2 as SVGAGI (reference sequence). The CDR3 has 15 residues. The V gene lost 8 bases and the J gene lost 3 bases, with 17 bases spanning the gap. CDR3 loop: CASRSRTAPNQPQHF. The CDR3 region has the DNA TGTGCCAGCCGATCCCGGACAGCCCCCAATCAGCCCCAGCATTTT.

The chain links TRBV28 to TRBJ1-5; no clear D gene. Trimming removed 3 bases at V and 4 bases at J, with 16 bases between. CDR3 length: 16 residues. Germline V gives CDR1 MDHEN, CDR2 SYDVKM. The CDR3 sequence is CASSFFYLNLNQPQHF. In DNA, the CDR3 is TGTGCCAGCAGTTTCTTCTACCTAAACCTAAATCAGCCCCAGCATTTT.

The genes are TRBV6-5 and TRBJ2-2, with D unresolved. Per germline, CDR1 MNHEY and CDR2 SVGAGI. V dropped 8 bases and J dropped 3 bases, with 7 bases sitting between them. The CDR3 is 12 amino acids. In DNA, the CDR3 is TGTGCCAGCGCCCGCGACACCGGGGAGCTGTTTTTT. Amino acid sequence: CASARDTGELFF.

V gene TRBV28 combines with J gene TRBJ1-1, with 7 nucleotides matching TRBD1. CDR1 MDHEN and CDR2 SYDVKM come from the germline V gene. The CDR3 is 16 residues long. V was pared by 3 bases and J by 0 bases, with 7 bases of the junction left unmatched. DNA of the CDR3: TGTGCCAGCAGTTTCGGTCGCGGGACAGTGAACACTGAAGCTTTCTTT. Translated: CASSFGRGTVNTEAFF.

The CDR3 DNA sequence: TGTGCCAGCACCAAAGGGGGGGCCAGTCAGCCCCAGCATTTT. It is translated as CASTKGGASQPQHF. The chain is built from TRBV28 and TRBJ1-5, with D tentatively TRBD1 (6 bases). This CDR3 has 14 residues. Trimming stripped 7 bases from V and 6 bases from J, with 16 bases between. CDR1 is MDHEN, CDR2 SYDVKM, per germline.

The chain carries TRBV10-3 and TRBJ1-2; 9 nucleotides line up with TRBD1. Germline-derived CDR1 and CDR2 are ENHRY and SYGVKD. After removal of 6 bases from V and 2 bases from J, the junction contained 4 bases not matched to a gene. The length of the CDR3 is 14 residues. CDR3 sequence: CAISEGQGNYGYTF. In DNA form, the CDR3 reads TGTGCCATCAGCGAGGGACAGGGCAACTATGGCTACACCTTC.

Only one count was recorded for this clone. The chain uses TRBV3-1 (or the pseudogene TRBV3-2) and TRBJ2-1; TRBD2 matches 12 bases. In germline, CDR1 is LGHDT, CDR2 YNNKEL (reference sequence). CDR3 length: 14 residues. V was pared by 6 bases and J by 11 bases, with 8 bases of the junction left unmatched. The CDR3 sequence is CASRPTSGGGKQFF. In DNA, the CDR3 is TGTGCCAGCAGACCGACTAGCGGGGGTGGTAAGCAGTTCTTC.

The V call is TRBV25-1, the J call TRBJ1-4; 10 nucleotides line up with TRBD1. The length of the CDR3 is 13 residues. Trimming took 6 bases from V and 7 from J; bases not matched to a gene: 2. Germline loops: CDR1 MGHDK, CDR2 SYGVNS. The CDR3 loop reads CASRDRGSEKLFF. The CDR3 region has the DNA TGTGCCAGCAGGGACAGGGGGAGTGAAAAACTGTTTTTT.

This sequence joins TRBV7-2 and TRBJ2-7; 8 positions agree with TRBD1. J was trimmed by 0 bases and V by 6 bases; bases with no gene match: 7. Looked up from germline, CDR1 is SGHTA and CDR2 is FQGNSA. This CDR3 has 15 amino acids. The CDR3 is CASRVTGTGSYEQYF. As DNA, the CDR3 is TGTGCCAGCAGAGTTACCGGGACAGGCTCCTACGAGCAGTACTTC.

The chain joins TRBV28 to TRBJ1-1; 9 bases agree with TRBD1. V dropped 4 bases and J dropped 5; count of bases not matched to a gene: 11. CDR3 length: 16 amino acids. CDR1 is MDHEN, CDR2 SYDVKM, per germline. The CDR3 DNA sequence: TGTGCCAGCAGTTCCCGACAGGGGGGGGGCGAGACTGAAGCTTTCTTT. It is translated as CASSSRQGGGETEAFF.

This chain uses TRBV6-1 with TRBJ1-4; 7 nucleotides align to TRBD1. V shed 4 bases and J 8 bases; nucleotides not matched to a gene: 16. The CDR3 spans 17 residues. The germline V gene encodes CDR1 MNHNS and CDR2 SASEGT. The CDR3 loop is CASSASNYETGREKLFF. The CDR3, as DNA: TGTGCCAGCAGTGCTTCGAATTATGAGACAGGGAGAGAAAAACTGTTTTTT.

This chain links TRBV28 with TRBJ1-1; weak D call: TRBD1 (5 bases). Per the germline V gene, CDR1 is MDHEN and CDR2 is SYDVKM. This CDR3 contains 13 residues. The V gene lost 2 bases and the J gene lost 4 bases, with 8 bases spanning the gap. As DNA, the CDR3 is TGTGCCAGCAGTTTACGGGGACTCACTGAAGCTTTCTTT. As protein: CASSLRGLTEAFF. Looking up the rest from reference TRBV28 and TRBJ1-1 gives the full variable domain: DVKVTQSSRYLVKRTGEKVFLECVQDMDHENMFWYRQDPGLGLRLIYFSYDVKMKEKGDIPEGYSVSREKKERFSLILESASTNQTSMYLCASSLRGLTEAFFGQGTRLTVV.

There are a few counts of this clone. The chain has TRBV7-2 and TRBJ1-1; no clear D gene. There are 14 residues in the CDR3. The ends were cut back, 7 bases at V and 6 bases at J, with 18 bases in the middle. Per the germline V gene, CDR1 is SGHTA and CDR2 is FQGNSA. The CDR3 spells CASITPGGRAEAFF. In nucleotides, the CDR3 is TGTGCCAGCATCACCCCGGGAGGGAGGGCTGAAGCTTTCTTT. Together with reference TRBV7-2 and TRBJ1-1, the CDR3 gives the full variable domain: GAGVSQSPSNKVTEKGKDVELRCDPISGHTALYWYRQSLGQGLEFLIYFQGNSAPDKSGLPSDRFSAERTGGSVSTLTIQRTQQEDSAVYLCASITPGGRAEAFFGQGTRLTVV.

The chain links TRBV11-2 to TRBJ2-1, with 8 bases identical to TRBD2. The germline gives CDR1 SGHAT, CDR2 FQNNGV. Germline trimming cut 1 base from V and 7 bases from J; bases unmatched to any gene: 12. This CDR3 is built from 17 residues. This CDR3 reads CASSLGDGQERGNEQFF. In DNA, the CDR3 is TGTGCCAGCAGCTTAGGTGATGGTCAAGAGCGGGGGAATGAGCAGTTCTTC. The variable domain in full, with the rest retrieved from reference TRBV11-2 and TRBJ2-1, is EAGVAQSPRYKIIEKRQSVAFWCNPISGHATLYWYQQILGQGPKLLIQFQNNGVVDDSQLPKDRFSAERLKGVDSTLKIQPAKLEDSAVYLCASSLGDGQERGNEQFFGPGTRLTVL.

This clone showed up just a few times. This chain links TRBV28 with TRBJ1-6, with D unresolved. The V gene lost 3 bases and the J gene lost 5 bases, with 8 bases spanning the gap. Per germline, CDR1 MDHEN and CDR2 SYDVKM. CDR3 length: 14 amino acids. CDR3 coding DNA: TGTGCCAGCAGTTTGGGCTGGCATAATTCACCCCTCCACTTT. Residues: CASSLGWHNSPLHF.

The V gene is TRBV2, the J gene TRBJ1-4; D possibly corresponds to TRBD1 (6 bases). V shed 7 bases and J shed 7 bases, with 16 bases lying between them. CDR3 length equals 14 residues. Germline CDR1 SNHLY, CDR2 FYNNEI. The CDR3 region has the DNA TGTGCCAGCATTACAGGGACGAGTAGTGAAAAACTGTTTTTT. This sequence encodes CASITGTSSEKLFF.

The V gene is TRBV3-1 (or the pseudogene TRBV3-2), the J gene TRBJ2-5; 8 bases line up with TRBD1. Germline loops: CDR1 LGHDT, CDR2 YNNKEL (reference sequence). CDR3 length equals 14 residues. The ends lost 7 bases at V and 1 base at J; junction bases unmatched: 5. The CDR3 DNA reads TGTGCCAGCAATGGGGACAGGTCCCAAGAGACCCAGTACTTC. Its protein is CASNGDRSQETQYF.

The chain couples TRBV11-2 to TRBJ2-1; 7 positions match TRBD2. J was trimmed by 1 base and V by 3 bases; bases with no gene match: 6. The CDR3 covers 16 residues. Germline CDR1 is SGHAT and CDR2 is FQNNGV. The CDR3 is CASSFGEGRSYNEQFF. In DNA, the CDR3 is TGTGCCAGCAGCTTCGGGGAGGGGCGATCCTACAATGAGCAGTTCTTC.

This clone came up a few times. The chain is built from TRBV7-9 and TRBJ2-7; D is possibly TRBD2 (5 bases). Germline V lookup: CDR1 SEHNR, CDR2 FQNEAQ (reference sequence). V dropped 3 bases and J dropped 7 bases, with 22 bases sitting between them. There are 16 residues in the CDR3. The CDR3 DNA follows: TGTGCCAGCAGCTTCGATCGAGGGCCGCTCCTTGGAGAGCAGTACTTC. Amino acids: CASSFDRGPLLGEQYF. Full variable domain (missing parts from reference TRBV7-9 and TRBJ2-7): DTGVSQNPRHKITKRGQNVTFRCDPISEHNRLYWYRQTLGQGPEFLTYFQNEAQLEKSRLLSDRFSAERPKGSFSTLEIQRTEQGDSAMYLCASSFDRGPLLGEQYFGPGTRLTVT.